These T cell receptor beta chains were read from a single sample in a study of post-analysis software for immune sequencing data. From the PCR reads, TCRdb called clonotypes with MiXCR, one entry per CDR3 protein. The sample carries hundreds of thousands of distinct CDR3 sequences, under 70% recorded once. Sequencing was done on a sample of blood. These receptors all come from a girl aged 5 to 17 with multiple sclerosis. Each CDR3 is given with its conserved first and last residue. A D gene is named only where the DNA matches it firmly. A clone size is listed for some rows: how often the clone was seen (once, few, many), or a class if it is expanded.

clone size	V gene	J gene	D gene	CDR3 protein	CDR3 DNA
few	TRBV7-3	TRBJ2-3	-	CASSLNSGVQNTQYF	TGTGCCAGCAGCTTAAATTCAGGGGTCCAAAATACGCAGTATTTT
-	TRBV3-1	TRBJ1-1	-	CASSRRQDNEAFF	TGTGCCAGCAGTCGGAGACAGGACAATGAAGCTTTCTTT
few	TRBV7-9	TRBJ2-1	-	CASSSLGTPMRNEQFF	TGTGCCAGCAGTTCGCTCGGGACGCCGATGAGGAATGAGCAGTTCTTC
-	TRBV5-5	TRBJ1-1	-	CASSLASFEEAFF	TGTGCCAGCAGCTTGGCCTCTTTTGAGGAAGCTTTCTTT
-	TRBV12-5	TRBJ2-1	-	CASGSPDGSGNEQFF	TGTGCTAGCGGTTCCCCTGACGGTAGCGGCAATGAGCAGTTCTTC
-	TRBV20-1	TRBJ1-5	TRBD1	CSARGGQGGQPQHF	TGCAGTGCTAGAGGAGGACAGGGAGGTCAGCCCCAGCATTTT
-	TRBV20-1	TRBJ1-2	-	CSARGGGRDYGYTF	TGCAGTGCTAGAGGGGGGGGGCGCGACTATGGCTACACCTTC
-	TRBV5-1	TRBJ2-5	-	CASSLAAALMETQYF	TGCGCCAGCAGCTTGGCCGCAGCGTTGATGGAGACCCAGTACTTC
-	TRBV7-8	TRBJ2-7	TRBD2	CASSLRGTSGRDEQYF	TGTGCCAGCAGCTTAAGAGGGACTAGCGGGAGAGACGAGCAGTACTTC
-	TRBV12-3/TRBV12-4	TRBJ2-5	-	CASSFNQETQYF	TGTGCCAGCAGTTTCAACCAAGAGACCCAGTACTTC
few	TRBV29-1	TRBJ2-7	-	CSVDARGPEGEQYF	TGCAGCGTTGACGCTAGGGGCCCGGAAGGCGAGCAGTACTTC
once	TRBV5-1	TRBJ2-3	-	CASSPNAGTSTDTQYF	TGCGCCAGCAGCCCGAACGCCGGTACTAGCACAGATACGCAGTATTTT
once	TRBV6-5	TRBJ2-1	-	CASSYSILGYNEQFF	TGTGCCAGCAGTTACTCAATACTAGGATACAATGAGCAGTTCTTC
-	TRBV10-3	TRBJ2-1	-	CAISSQGLALPYNEQFF	TGTGCCATCAGTTCACAAGGGCTAGCGCTCCCCTACAATGAGCAGTTCTTC
-	TRBV20-1	TRBJ2-1	TRBD2	CSARDTGRAGRSYNEQFF	TGCAGTGCTAGAGATACGGGGAGAGCGGGACGCTCCTACAATGAGCAGTTCTTC
-	TRBV7-2	TRBJ2-4	-	CASSSRQAPLAKNIQYF	TGTGCCAGCAGCTCCCGACAGGCGCCCTTAGCCAAAAACATTCAGTACTTC
-	TRBV29-1	TRBJ2-6	-	CSAKTDTSGANVLTF	TGCAGCGCAAAGACCGATACCTCTGGGGCCAACGTCCTGACTTTC
-	TRBV5-1	TRBJ2-7	-	CASSLEGINEQYF	TGCGCCAGCAGCTTGGAGGGGATCAACGAGCAGTACTTC
-	TRBV3-1	TRBJ2-1	TRBD2	CASSQVVAGSYNEQFF	TGTGCCAGCAGCCAAGTTGTAGCGGGGTCCTACAATGAGCAGTTCTTC
few	TRBV29-1	TRBJ1-2	TRBD1	CSVGDRDDTF	TGCAGCGTTGGGGACAGGGACGACACCTTC
-	TRBV29-1	TRBJ2-5	-	CSVHPRQSQETQYF	TGCAGCGTCCACCCTAGACAGTCCCAAGAGACCCAGTACTTC
-	TRBV6-6	TRBJ2-7	TRBD1	CASSTARDRGLYYEQYF	TGTGCCAGCAGTACGGCCCGGGACAGGGGACTATACTACGAGCAGTACTTC
-	TRBV19	TRBJ2-5	-	CASSMWRTQETQYF	TGTGCCAGTAGTATGTGGCGGACCCAAGAGACCCAGTACTTC
-	TRBV4-1	TRBJ1-2	TRBD1	CASSQGGGQGKERIYGYTF	TGCGCCAGCAGCCAAGGGGGGGGACAGGGAAAGGAAAGGATCTATGGCTACACCTTC
-	TRBV12-3/TRBV12-4	TRBJ1-2	-	CASSLTVHYTF	TGTGCCAGCAGTTTAACAGTCCACTACACCTTC
few	TRBV29-1	TRBJ2-7	TRBD2	CSVDRGGLEQYF	TGCAGCGTTGATCGGGGGGGGCTTGAGCAGTACTTC
many	TRBV28	TRBJ2-5	-	CASTKEGEYQETQYF	TGTGCCAGCACCAAGGAAGGGGAGTACCAAGAGACCCAGTACTTC
-	TRBV9	TRBJ2-1	TRBD1	CASSHHRGGPGNEQFF	TGTGCCAGCAGCCATCACAGGGGCGGCCCAGGGAATGAGCAGTTCTTC
-	TRBV12-3/TRBV12-4	TRBJ2-7	-	CASSAYDEQYF	TGTGCCAGCAGTGCTTATGACGAGCAGTACTTC